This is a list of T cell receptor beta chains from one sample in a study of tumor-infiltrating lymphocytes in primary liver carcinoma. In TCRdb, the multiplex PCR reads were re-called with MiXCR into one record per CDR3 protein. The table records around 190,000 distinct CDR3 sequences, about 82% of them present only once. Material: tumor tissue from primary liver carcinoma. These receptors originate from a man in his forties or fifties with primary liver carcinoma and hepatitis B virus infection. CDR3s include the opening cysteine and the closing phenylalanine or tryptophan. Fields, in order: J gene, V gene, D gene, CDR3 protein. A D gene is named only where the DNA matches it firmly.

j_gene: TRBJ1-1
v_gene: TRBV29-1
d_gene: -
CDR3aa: CSVNSDTEAFF

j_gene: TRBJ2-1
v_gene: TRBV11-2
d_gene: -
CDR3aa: CASSLELYNEQMF

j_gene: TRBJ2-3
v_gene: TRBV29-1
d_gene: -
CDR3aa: CSVENPGDPQYF

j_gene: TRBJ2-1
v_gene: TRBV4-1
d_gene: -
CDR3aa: CASSTGQQFF

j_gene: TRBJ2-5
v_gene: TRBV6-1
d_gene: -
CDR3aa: CASRALGADQETRFF

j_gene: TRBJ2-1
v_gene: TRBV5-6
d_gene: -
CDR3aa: CASSLGLGSPGYIEQLF

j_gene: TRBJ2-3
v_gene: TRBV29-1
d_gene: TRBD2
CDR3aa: CIGQRGGTDTQYF

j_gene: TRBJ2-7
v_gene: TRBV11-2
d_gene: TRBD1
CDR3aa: CARNLRWTGENEHYF

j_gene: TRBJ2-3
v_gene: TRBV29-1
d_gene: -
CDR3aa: CSIRDLRTETQYF

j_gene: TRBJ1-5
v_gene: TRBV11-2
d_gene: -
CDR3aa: CASRLEGLTGSNQPQHF

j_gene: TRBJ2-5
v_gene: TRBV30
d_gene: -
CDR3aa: CAWSKRSGDSQYF

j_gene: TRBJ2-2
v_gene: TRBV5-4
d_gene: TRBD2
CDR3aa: CASSWDYFKTGELFF

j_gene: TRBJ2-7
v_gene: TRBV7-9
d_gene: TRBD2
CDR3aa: CANIPRPTSGWTAYEQYF

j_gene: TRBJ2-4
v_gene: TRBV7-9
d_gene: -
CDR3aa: CASSLVPGPMRNIQYF

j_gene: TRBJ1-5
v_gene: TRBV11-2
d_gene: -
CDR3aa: CASSLVGATGSDQPQHF

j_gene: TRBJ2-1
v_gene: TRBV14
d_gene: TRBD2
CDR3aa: CTSSQDMGLGSYNGQFF

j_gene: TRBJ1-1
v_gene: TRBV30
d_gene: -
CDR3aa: CVWNADRRTEAFF

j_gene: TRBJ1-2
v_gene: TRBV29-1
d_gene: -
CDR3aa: CRVGAPTGTQVANYGYTF

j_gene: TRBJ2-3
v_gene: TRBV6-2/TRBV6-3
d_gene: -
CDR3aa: CANRPFEDTQYF

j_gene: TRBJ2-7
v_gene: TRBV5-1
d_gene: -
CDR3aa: CASREPTNYEQYF